The 5 T cell receptor beta chains given below trace back to one sample, sequenced in a study of T cells in tuberculosis. Using immunoSEQ multiplex PCR, the repertoire was profiled, and TCRdb retains in-frame clones only, with some absent. The table includes fewer than 35,000 clones, around 94% detected once. The sample taken for sequencing was PBMCs. These receptors came from a donor between 5 and 29 years old with latent tuberculosis or without tuberculosis infection.

This clone was counted once. The chain has TRBV28 and TRBJ1-5, with D hard to call. Per the germline V gene, CDR1 is MDHEN and CDR2 is SYDVKM. This CDR3 comprises 17 residues. V lost 5 bases, J lost 0 bases, and 17 bases lay in between. In DNA, the CDR3 is TGTGCCAGCAGTCTATCGAGGGATCTCTATAGCAATCAGCCCCAGCATTTT. This gives the protein CASSLSRDLYSNQPQHF. The full variable domain, its missing parts supplied by reference TRBV28 and TRBJ1-5, is DVKVTQSSRYLVKRTGEKVFLECVQDMDHENMFWYRQDPGLGLRLIYFSYDVKMKEKGDIPEGYSVSREKKERFSLILESASTNQTSMYLCASSLSRDLYSNQPQHFGDGTRLSIL.

The chain has TRBV7-9 and TRBJ2-3; 7 positions agree with TRBD2. Germline V gives CDR1 SEHNR, CDR2 FQNEAQ (reference sequence). The J segment lost 8 bases and the V segment lost 7 bases, leaving 12 bases of the junction unmatched. CDR3 length: 14 amino acids. CDR3 sequence reads: CASKGRAPLSTQYF. CDR3 sequence (DNA): TGTGCCAGCAAGGGGAGGGCCCCTTTGAGTACGCAGTATTTT. The full variable domain, with the rest looked up from reference TRBV7-9 and TRBJ2-3, is DTGVSQNPRHKITKRGQNVTFRCDPISEHNRLYWYRQTLGQGPEFLTYFQNEAQLEKSRLLSDRFSAERPKGSFSTLEIQRTEQGDSAMYLCASKGRAPLSTQYFGPGTRLTVL.

This chain links TRBV5-1 with TRBJ2-1, with TRBD2 identical over 10 bases. The CDR3 consists of 14 residues. V shed 2 bases, J shed 5 bases, and the junction held 1 base outside the gene matches. CDR1 is SGHRS, CDR2 YFSETQ, per germline. Here the CDR3 reads CASSFLAGDNEQFF. The DNA of the CDR3 is TGCGCCAGCAGCTTTCTAGCGGGAGACAATGAGCAGTTCTTC. Filled out from reference TRBV5-1 and TRBJ2-1, the complete variable domain reads KAGVTQTPRYLIKTRGQQVTLSCSPISGHRSVSWYQQTPGQGLQFLFEYFSETQRNKGNFPGRFSGRQFSNSRSEMNVSTLELGDSALYLCASSFLAGDNEQFFGPGTRLTVL.

The J gene is TRBJ2-1, the V gene TRBV7-2, with 16 bases that match TRBD2. The junction had 12 bases not matched to a gene; V was cut back by 2 bases and J by 8 bases. Germline-derived CDR1 and CDR2 are SGHTA and FQGNSA. The CDR3 has 19 residues. The CDR3, as DNA: TGTGCCAGCAGCTTAAGCCCCGGGACTAGCGGGAGGGCCTTGCATGAGCAGTTCTTC. Translation: CASSLSPGTSGRALHEQFF. The variable domain in full, with the rest retrieved from reference TRBV7-2 and TRBJ2-1, is GAGVSQSPSNKVTEKGKDVELRCDPISGHTALYWYRQSLGQGLEFLIYFQGNSAPDKSGLPSDRFSAERTGGSVSTLTIQRTQQEDSAVYLCASSLSPGTSGRALHEQFFGPGTRLTVL.

The chain uses TRBV2 and TRBJ2-2, with D unclear. Germline-derived CDR1 and CDR2 are SNHLY and FYNNEI. The germline V and J ends were trimmed by 2 bases and 4 bases, with 11 bases remaining between them. The CDR3 totals 15 residues. The CDR3, as DNA: TGTGCCAGCAGTGAATTGGGCCGTGGCACCGGGGAGCTGTTTTTT. It specifies CASSELGRGTGELFF.